These 7 T cell receptor beta chains share one sample of origin, sequenced in a study of blood T cell repertoires in COVID-19. Only in-frame clones appear in the TCRdb table, and some are missing; sequencing was by immunoSEQ multiplex PCR. The sample lists under 350,000 clones, around nine tenths occurring once. Sequencing used peripheral blood. The source of these receptors is a man aged 35 to 55 with acute or convalescent COVID-19.

V gene TRBV7-2 combines with J gene TRBJ2-1; TRBD2 is a possible D gene (7 bases). Germline CDR1 SGHTA, CDR2 FQGNSA. The V gene lost 0 bases and the J gene lost 8 bases, with 14 bases spanning the gap. The CDR3 has 15 amino acids. CDR3 in DNA: TGTGCCAGCAGCTTAGCAGGGGGGGCCGGAGATGAGCAGTTCTTC. Amino acid sequence: CASSLAGGAGDEQFF.

Remarks on this clone: This CDR3 is also generated by other DNA sequences in the sample. This chain uses TRBV11-3 with TRBJ2-2, with 8 bases fitting TRBD1. Per germline, CDR1 SGHNT and CDR2 YENEEA. V lost 5 bases, J lost 2 bases, and 4 bases stayed unmatched. The CDR3 is made up of 15 amino acids. CDR3 nucleotides: TGTGCCAGCAGCCCTGACAGGGGAAACACCGGGGAGCTGTTTTTT. Protein product: CASSPDRGNTGELFF.

The chain has TRBV6-5 and TRBJ2-2, with D maybe TRBD2 (6 bases). Trimming removed 8 bases from V and 6 bases from J, with 13 bases in between. Germline V gene lookup returns CDR1 MNHEY and CDR2 SVGAGI. The CDR3 runs to 13 residues. The CDR3 region is CASRAPGAGELFF. CDR3 nucleotide sequence: TGTGCCAGCCGAGCACCGGGGGCCGGGGAGCTGTTTTTT.

V is TRBV19 and J is TRBJ1-2, with 8 bases fitting TRBD1. The CDR3 totals 13 residues. Losses at the gene ends were 3 bases for V and 10 bases for J; bases not matched to a gene: 7. Germline V lookup: CDR1 LNHDA, CDR2 SQIVND (reference sequence). This CDR3 reads CASSIAAGGDYTF. The DNA of the CDR3 is TGTGCCAGTAGTATCGCGGCAGGGGGCGACTACACCTTC.

The chain couples TRBV18 to TRBJ1-1, with D possibly being TRBD1 (5 bases). This CDR3 comprises 15 residues. Trimming took off 2 bases at V and 0 bases at J, with 10 bases between the two ends. Germline-derived CDR1 and CDR2 are KGHSH and LQKENI. CDR3 bases: TGTGCCAGCTCACCAATCACGGACATGAACACTGAAGCTTTCTTT. Protein product: CASSPITDMNTEAFF.

This chain uses TRBV30 with TRBJ1-4; TRBD1 matches 9 bases. The ends lost 2 bases at V and 7 bases at J; junction bases unmatched: 14. The CDR3 is 17 amino acids. Germline V lookup: CDR1 GTSNPN, CDR2 SVGIG (reference sequence). CDR3 amino acids: CAWSPGTGPPGGEKLFF. The CDR3 DNA sequence: TGTGCCTGGAGTCCCGGGACAGGGCCCCCGGGAGGTGAAAAACTGTTTTTT. The full variable domain, in which reference TRBV30 and TRBJ1-4 provide the parts outside the CDR3, is SQTIHQWPATLVQPVGSPLSLECTVEGTSNPNLYWYRQAAGRGLQLLFYSVGIGQISSEVPQNLSASRPQDRQFILSSKKLLLSDSGFYLCAWSPGTGPPGGEKLFFGSGTQLSVL.

V and J are TRBV7-2 and TRBJ2-3; 8 bases line up with TRBD1. Germline V lookup: CDR1 SGHTA, CDR2 FQGNSA. The CDR3 length is 15 residues. V dropped 3 bases and J dropped 2; count of bases not matched to a gene: 4. The DNA for the CDR3 is TGTGCCAGCAGCTTTGACAGGGGTGACACAGATACGCAGTATTTT. It yields the protein CASSFDRGDTDTQYF. The complete variable domain, with remaining parts taken from reference TRBV7-2 and TRBJ2-3, reads GAGVSQSPSNKVTEKGKDVELRCDPISGHTALYWYRQSLGQGLEFLIYFQGNSAPDKSGLPSDRFSAERTGGSVSTLTIQRTQQEDSAVYLCASSFDRGDTDTQYFGPGTRLTVL.